This T cell receptor (beta chain) derives from a study of cytomegalovirus exposure and HLA in healthy donors. Study-wide findings and caveats: Later analysis identified a missense DCLRE1C variant that was linked to TCR beta V- and J-gene trimming. Earlier findings revealed that most TCR beta V segments proved productive either about 90% or about 30% of the time. Whilst most TCR sequences proved rare, a subset of public TCRs occurred across many donors.

Vbeta (60) and Jbeta (13) primers were used in the PCR. The assay was immunoSEQ multiplex PCR, and TCRdb's table has in-frame clones only and misses some. The table includes about 200,000 clones, around 88% detected once. Concerning this clone itself: No antigen is known for it.

This TCR was sampled from a woman aged 25 to 39 in good health and CMV-seronegative. Source material: PBMCs.

The CDR3 DNA is TGCGGGGGGGCGGTGGGCAATGAGCAGTTCTTC. Its protein is CGGAVGNEQFF. The chain links TRBV29-1 to TRBJ2-1; TRBD2 might be the D (7 bases). Germline V gene data show CDR1 as SQVTM and CDR2 as ANQGSEA. The CDR3 is made up of 11 amino acids.